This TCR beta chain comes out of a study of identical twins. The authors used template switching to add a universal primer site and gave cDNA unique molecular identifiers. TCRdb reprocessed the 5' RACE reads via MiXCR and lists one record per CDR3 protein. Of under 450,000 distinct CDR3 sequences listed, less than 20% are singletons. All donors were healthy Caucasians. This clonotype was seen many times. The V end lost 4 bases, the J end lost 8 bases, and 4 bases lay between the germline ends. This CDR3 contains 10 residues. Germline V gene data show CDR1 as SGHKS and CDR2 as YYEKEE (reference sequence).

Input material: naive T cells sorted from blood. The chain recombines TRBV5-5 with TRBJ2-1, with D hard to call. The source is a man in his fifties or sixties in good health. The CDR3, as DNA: TGTGCCAGCAGCGCGCATGAGCAGTTCTTC. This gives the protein CASSAHEQFF.